The next 29 T cell receptor beta chains were all read from a single sample in a study of OX40 agonist ivuxolimab in advanced cancers. The repertoire was sequenced with immunoSEQ multiplex PCR; TCRdb's copy has only in-frame clones and lacks some. The sample has about 24,000 clones; almost 80% are singletons. The source was CD4+ or CD8+ T cells sorted from blood, collected in a trial of the OX40 agonist ivuxolimab. The receptor source for this set is an adult with an advanced solid tumor such as melanoma, head and neck, liver or kidney cancer.

The V call is TRBV6-5, the J call TRBJ2-7, with TRBD1 identical over 7 bases. The CDR3 has 14 residues. The V gene's germline CDR1 is MNHEY and CDR2 SVGAGI. The V and J ends lost 5 bases and 2 bases, in that order; junction bases with no gene match: 6. The CDR3 bases are TGTGCCAGCAGTCCATGGACAGGAACCTACGAGCAGTACTTC. Translating it yields CASSPWTGTYEQYF.

The J gene is TRBJ2-3, the V gene TRBV5-1; TRBD1 matches at 7 bases. Germline V lookup: CDR1 SGHRS, CDR2 YFSETQ. This CDR3 has 17 residues. V was pared by 0 bases and J by 2 bases, with 9 bases of the junction left unmatched. For the CDR3, the DNA is TGCGCCAGCAGCTTGGGTCCGGCGACAGGGTACACAGATACGCAGTATTTT. This codes for CASSLGPATGYTDTQYF.

This chain uses TRBV19 with TRBJ1-6; D may be TRBD1 (5 bases). Trimming cost V 2 bases and J 10 bases, with 15 bases left between them. The germline gives CDR1 LNHDA, CDR2 SQIVND (reference sequence). The CDR3 has 15 amino acids. The CDR3 nucleotides are TGTGCCAGTAGTATAAGTCGGGAAGGGGACTCACCCCTCCACTTT. Its protein product is CASSISREGDSPLHF.

The chain uses TRBV6-6 and TRBJ2-1, with 8 bases fitting TRBD1. CDR1 MNHNY and CDR2 SVGAGI come from the germline V gene (reference sequence). Trimming removed 2 bases from V and 16 bases from J; junction bases left unmatched: 10. The CDR3 consists of 13 residues. CDR3 nucleotides: TGTGCCAGCAGTTACGGTGGTCCGGGACAGGTCTTCTTC. Encoded protein: CASSYGGPGQVFF.

This chain uses TRBV30 with TRBJ2-6, with D uncertain. Trimming shortened V by 0 bases and J by 5 bases, and 11 bases separated the two germline ends. The V gene's germline CDR1 is GTSNPN and CDR2 SVGIG (reference sequence). The CDR3 covers 15 residues. CDR3 region: CAWSVGRVRANVLTF. CDR3 coding DNA: TGTGCCTGGAGTGTGGGCAGAGTCAGGGCCAACGTCCTGACTTTC.

The chain has TRBV6-5 and TRBJ2-1; D might be TRBD1 (6 bases). The V gene's germline CDR1 is MNHEY and CDR2 SVGAGI. The CDR3 length is 15 residues. Trimming pared 3 bases from V and 1 base from J, leaving 10 bases between. The CDR3 region is CASSYLDSSYNEQFF. The CDR3 coding sequence is TGTGCCAGCAGTTATCTGGACAGTTCCTACAATGAGCAGTTCTTC.

The sample holds a few counts of this clone. The V call is TRBV20-1, the J call TRBJ1-4; no definite D call. The germline gives CDR1 DFQATT, CDR2 SNEGSKA (reference sequence). Trimming left V 4 bases short and J 8 bases short, with 8 bases between. This CDR3 spans 11 amino acids. The CDR3 here is CSAIFGEKLFF. CDR3 bases: TGCAGTGCTATTTTTGGGGAAAAACTGTTTTTT.

This rearrangement joins TRBV5-1 to TRBJ2-2; 8 nucleotides align to TRBD2. Germline lookup yields CDR1 SGHRS and CDR2 YFSETQ. J lost 7 bases, V lost 4 bases, and 15 bases had no gene match. The CDR3 covers 17 residues. The CDR3 spells CASSHPRGGPQDGELFF. CDR3 nucleotide sequence: TGCGCCAGCAGCCACCCCCGGGGGGGGCCTCAGGACGGGGAGCTGTTTTTT.

The V and J genes are TRBV28 and TRBJ2-4; tentatively, D is TRBD2 (5 bases). Germline V gene sequence: CDR1 MDHEN, CDR2 SYDVKM. Trimming stripped 5 bases from V and 6 bases from J, with 17 bases between. The CDR3 contains 15 residues. CDR3 region: CASSPEGEGANIQYF. The CDR3 bases are TGTGCCAGCAGTCCTGAAGGTGAGGGCGCAAACATTCAGTACTTC. The full variable domain, in which reference TRBV28 and TRBJ2-4 provide the parts outside the CDR3, is DVKVTQSSRYLVKRTGEKVFLECVQDMDHENMFWYRQDPGLGLRLIYFSYDVKMKEKGDIPEGYSVSREKKERFSLILESASTNQTSMYLCASSPEGEGANIQYFGAGTRLSVL.

The chain employs TRBV25-1 and TRBJ2-1; 10 positions agree with TRBD2. With 7 bases clipped from V and 7 bases from J, the junction kept 1 base outside the gene matches. CDR3 length: 12 amino acids. Germline CDR1 MGHDK, CDR2 SYGVNS. Written as DNA, the CDR3 is TGTGCCAGCATTAGCGGGGGGAATGAGCAGTTCTTC. Its protein is CASISGGNEQFF.

The chain links TRBV30 to TRBJ1-2; perhaps TRBD1 as D (6 bases). The germline V gene has CDR1 GTSNPN and CDR2 SVGIG (reference sequence). This CDR3 contains 13 residues. V gave up 3 bases and J gave up 8 bases, with 16 bases separating them. CDR3 sequence reads: CAWRHGGDRGYTF. The CDR3 DNA sequence: TGTGCCTGGAGGCACGGGGGCGACCGGGGCTACACCTTC.

J is TRBJ1-2 and V is TRBV6-1; no firm D call. CDR3 length: 13 amino acids. The germline CDR1 and CDR2 sequences are MNHNS and SASEGT. V lost 5 bases and J lost 8, with 15 bases in between. For the CDR3, the DNA is TGTGCCAGCAGTCCTACCCCCCATGCGGGCTACACCTTC. It encodes CASSPTPHAGYTF.

This clone has only one observation. The chain uses TRBV5-1 and TRBJ1-2; the D gene is possibly TRBD1 (6 bases). Between the trimmed V and J ends, which lost 0 bases and 5 bases, there was a span of 11 bases. CDR1 and CDR2 from the germline V gene are SGHRS and YFSETQ. There are 14 residues in the CDR3. CDR3 nucleotide sequence: TGCGCCAGCAGCTTGGAGGGGGTTAGGTATGGCTACACCTTC. Its translation is CASSLEGVRYGYTF.

The genes are TRBV7-8 and TRBJ2-1, with 10 bases fitting TRBD1. The CDR3 runs 16 residues. Germline V gives CDR1 SGHVS, CDR2 FQNEAQ. V gave up 4 bases and J gave up 8 bases; unmatched junction bases: 11. The DNA of the CDR3 is TGTGCCAGCAGCTCTCGGACAGGGGGATCCTTTGATGAGCAGTTCTTC. It codes for CASSSRTGGSFDEQFF.

The J gene is TRBJ1-2, the V gene TRBV2; the match to TRBD1 covers 9 bases. The CDR3 totals 14 residues. CDR1 is SNHLY and CDR2 is FYNNEI in the germline V gene. Losses at the gene ends were 8 bases for V and 3 bases for J; bases not matched to a gene: 7. Here the CDR3 DNA reads TGTGCCAGCTCCTTACAGGGGGCCGACTATGGCTACACCTTC. Its translation: CASSLQGADYGYTF.

The chain is built from TRBV4-1 and TRBJ1-1, with D hard to call. The germline V and J ends were trimmed by 4 bases and 3 bases, with 18 bases remaining between them. Germline V gene lookup returns CDR1 MGHRA and CDR2 YSYEKL. The CDR3 runs to 16 residues. The CDR3 DNA is TGCGCCAGCAGCCCCGGGCCTCTCCTTAGGGACACTGAAGCTTTCTTT. This translates into CASSPGPLLRDTEAFF.

V gene TRBV7-9 combines with J gene TRBJ2-1; D possibly corresponds to TRBD2 (7 bases). Germline V gene lookup returns CDR1 SEHNR and CDR2 FQNEAQ (reference sequence). Trimming removed 4 bases from V and 7 bases from J, with 17 bases in between. This CDR3 is 15 amino acids long. The CDR3 reads CASSSPAGAGNEQFF. CDR3 DNA sequence: TGTGCCAGCAGCTCCCCGGCGGGGGCGGGAAATGAGCAGTTCTTC.

The chain has TRBV10-1 and TRBJ2-3; possible D gene TRBD2, 5 bases. Germline values: CDR1 WNHNN, CDR2 SYGVQD (reference sequence). The CDR3 runs 13 residues. Trimming took off 5 bases at V and 1 base at J, with 7 bases between the two ends. The CDR3 DNA sequence: TGCGCCAGCAGTCGGCGGGGCACAGATACGCAGTATTTT. Protein sequence: CASSRRGTDTQYF.

This sequence joins TRBV6-1 and TRBJ1-2; 8 positions match TRBD1. Per the germline V gene, CDR1 is MNHNS and CDR2 is SASEGT. The CDR3 contains 15 residues. Losses at the gene ends were 6 bases for V and 4 bases for J; bases not matched to a gene: 10. The CDR3 sequence is CASSPGQDGLYGYTF. CDR3 in DNA: TGTGCCAGCAGCCCGGGACAGGATGGACTCTATGGCTACACCTTC.

V gene TRBV12-5 combines with J gene TRBJ1-1; D gene uncertain. Germline values: CDR1 LGHNT, CDR2 FRNRAP. This CDR3 is 12 amino acids long. Trimming shortened V by 1 base and J by 4 bases, and 4 bases separated the two germline ends. The CDR3 sequence: CASGLGSTEAFF. CDR3 bases: TGTGCTAGTGGTTTGGGAAGCACTGAAGCTTTCTTT.

The J gene is TRBJ2-3, the V gene TRBV5-5, with D possibly being TRBD1 (7 bases). Germline assignment: CDR1 SGHKS and CDR2 YYEKEE (reference sequence). This CDR3 contains 15 residues. The V gene lost 4 bases and the J gene lost 2 bases, with 14 bases spanning the gap. CDR3 in amino acids: CASSGGTDITDTQYF. The CDR3 region has the DNA TGTGCCAGCAGCGGAGGGACAGACATCACAGATACGCAGTATTTT.

This chain uses TRBV7-9 with TRBJ1-4; a possible D gene is TRBD1 (6 bases). Between the trimmed V and J ends, which lost 5 bases and 4 bases, there was a span of 17 bases. This CDR3 has 16 amino acids. Germline V gene sequence: CDR1 SEHNR, CDR2 FQNEAQ (reference sequence). This chain's CDR3 is CASSPLTGHLNEKLFF. CDR3 DNA sequence: TGTGCCAGCAGCCCCCTGACGGGACACCTTAATGAAAAACTGTTTTTT.

The chain joins TRBV2 to TRBJ1-5; D is undetermined. V shed 4 bases and J shed 9 bases, with 13 bases lying between them. This CDR3 has 13 residues. Germline CDR1 is SNHLY and CDR2 is FYNNEI. CDR3 residues: CASSVGGWMPQHF. In DNA form, the CDR3 reads TGTGCCAGCAGTGTGGGAGGGTGGATGCCCCAGCATTTT.

This sequence joins TRBV5-6 and TRBJ1-1, with 7 bases identical to TRBD1. Germline V CDR1 and CDR2: SGHDT, YYEEEE. Trimming removed 4 bases from V and 3 bases from J; junction bases left unmatched: 6. The CDR3 loop spans 14 amino acids. CDR3 DNA: TGTGCCAGCAGCCCCCGACAGGGATACACTGAAGCTTTCTTT. Its translation is CASSPRQGYTEAFF.

V gene TRBV2 combines with J gene TRBJ1-2; D perhaps matches TRBD1 (6 bases). Germline-derived CDR1 and CDR2 are SNHLY and FYNNEI. V lost 9 bases and J 4 bases, leaving 15 bases between the germline ends. CDR3 length: 13 amino acids. CDR3 amino acids: CASRGQPSYGYTF. The CDR3 DNA is TGTGCCAGTAGAGGACAGCCATCCTATGGCTACACCTTC. Full variable domain (outside the CDR3, taken from reference TRBV2 and TRBJ1-2): EPEVTQTPSHQVTQMGQEVILRCVPISNHLYFYWYRQILGQKVEFLVSFYNNEISEKSEIFDDQFSVERPDGSNFTLKIRSTKLEDSAMYFCASRGQPSYGYTFGSGTRLTVV.

This sequence joins TRBV27 and TRBJ2-5, with 7 positions matching TRBD1. The CDR3 length is 14 residues. Germline V gene sequence: CDR1 MNHEY, CDR2 SMNVEV (reference sequence). With V trimmed by 4 bases and J by 3 bases, 5 bases remained unmatched. CDR3 in amino acids: CASSSLGTEETQYF. The CDR3 DNA sequence: TGTGCCAGCAGTTCTCTCGGGACAGAAGAGACCCAGTACTTC.

Relative to its sample, this clone is medium-sized (0.01 to 0.1%). The J gene is TRBJ2-2, the V gene TRBV6-5, with a possible D match to TRBD1 (7 bases). The V and J ends lost 4 bases and 5 bases respectively, with 14 bases between them. The CDR3 sequence is 15 residues long. Germline CDR1 MNHEY, CDR2 SVGAGI. CDR3 nucleotides: TGTGCCAGCAGTTTGGGGGCAGGGGGGACCGGGGAGCTGTTTTTT. This sequence encodes CASSLGAGGTGELFF.

CDR3 amino acids: CASSPEGGSVGYTF. In DNA, the CDR3 is TGCGCCAGCAGCCCAGAGGGGGGGAGTGTTGGCTACACCTTC. V is TRBV5-1 and J is TRBJ1-2; perhaps TRBD1 as D (6 bases). CDR3 size: 14 residues. Germline V gene sequence: CDR1 SGHRS, CDR2 YFSETQ. V was clipped by 4 bases and J by 7 bases, with 17 bases between them.

The rearrangement links TRBV7-8 to TRBJ2-1; 8 bases line up with TRBD2. There are 15 residues in the CDR3. Germline assignment: CDR1 SGHVS and CDR2 FQNEAQ. Germline trimming cut 5 bases from V and 6 bases from J; bases unmatched to any gene: 9. The CDR3 is CASSVSAGAGNEQFF. CDR3 nucleotides: TGTGCCAGCAGCGTATCAGCGGGGGCTGGCAATGAGCAGTTCTTC.